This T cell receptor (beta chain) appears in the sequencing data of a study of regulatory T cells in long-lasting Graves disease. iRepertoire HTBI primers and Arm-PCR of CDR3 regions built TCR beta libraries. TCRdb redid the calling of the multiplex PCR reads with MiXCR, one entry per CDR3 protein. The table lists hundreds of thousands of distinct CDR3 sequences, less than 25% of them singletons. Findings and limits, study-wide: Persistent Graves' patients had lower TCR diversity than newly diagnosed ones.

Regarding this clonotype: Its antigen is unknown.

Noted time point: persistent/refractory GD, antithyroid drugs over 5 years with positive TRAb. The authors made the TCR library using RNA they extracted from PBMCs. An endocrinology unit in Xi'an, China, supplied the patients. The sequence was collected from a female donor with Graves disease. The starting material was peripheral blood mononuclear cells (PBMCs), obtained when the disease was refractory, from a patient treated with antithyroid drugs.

This CDR3 is CSASVQGLEVFSPLHF. The CDR3 nucleotides are TGCAGTGCTAGCGTACAGGGCCTGGAGGTTTTTTCACCCCTCCACTTT. This rearrangement joins TRBV20-1 to TRBJ1-6; tentatively, D is TRBD1 (6 bases). Trimming shortened V by 3 bases and J by 9 bases, and 21 bases separated the two germline ends. CDR3 length: 16 amino acids. The germline V gene encodes CDR1 DFQATT and CDR2 SNEGSKA (reference sequence).